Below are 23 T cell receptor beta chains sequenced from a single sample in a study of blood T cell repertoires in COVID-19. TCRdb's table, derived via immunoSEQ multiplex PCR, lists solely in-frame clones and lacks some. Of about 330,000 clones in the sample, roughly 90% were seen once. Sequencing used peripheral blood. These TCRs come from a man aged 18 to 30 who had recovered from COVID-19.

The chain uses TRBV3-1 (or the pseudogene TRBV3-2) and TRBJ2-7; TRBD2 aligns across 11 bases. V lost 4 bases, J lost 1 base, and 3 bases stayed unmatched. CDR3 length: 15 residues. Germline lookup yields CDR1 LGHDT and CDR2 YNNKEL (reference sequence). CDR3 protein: CASSRSGRDSYEQYF. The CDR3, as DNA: TGTGCCAGCAGCCGTAGCGGGAGGGATTCCTACGAGCAGTACTTC.

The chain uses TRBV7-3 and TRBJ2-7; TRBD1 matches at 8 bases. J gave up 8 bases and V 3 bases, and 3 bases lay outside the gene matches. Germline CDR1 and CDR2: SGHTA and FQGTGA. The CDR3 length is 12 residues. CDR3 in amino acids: CASSFPGGQQYF. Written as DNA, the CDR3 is TGTGCCAGCAGCTTCCCAGGGGGCCAGCAGTACTTC. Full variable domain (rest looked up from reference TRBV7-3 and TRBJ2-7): GAGVSQTPSNKVTEKGKYVELRCDPISGHTALYWYRQSLGQGPEFLIYFQGTGAADDSGLPNDRFFAVRPEGSVSTLKIQRTERGDSAVYLCASSFPGGQQYFGPGTRLTVT.

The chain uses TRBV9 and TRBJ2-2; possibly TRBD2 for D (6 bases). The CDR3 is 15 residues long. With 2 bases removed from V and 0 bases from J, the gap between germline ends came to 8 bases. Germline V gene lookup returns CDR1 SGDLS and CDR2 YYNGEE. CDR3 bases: TGTGCCAGCAGCGTCGGGACTGCGAACACCGGGGAGCTGTTTTTT. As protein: CASSVGTANTGELFF.

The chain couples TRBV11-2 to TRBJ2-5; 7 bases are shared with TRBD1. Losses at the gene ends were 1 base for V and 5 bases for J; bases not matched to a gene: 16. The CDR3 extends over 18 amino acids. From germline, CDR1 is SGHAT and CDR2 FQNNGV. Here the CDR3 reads CASSLVLGRQGERETQYF. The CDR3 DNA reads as TGTGCCAGCAGCTTAGTTCTAGGTCGGCAGGGGGAGCGGGAGACCCAGTACTTC.

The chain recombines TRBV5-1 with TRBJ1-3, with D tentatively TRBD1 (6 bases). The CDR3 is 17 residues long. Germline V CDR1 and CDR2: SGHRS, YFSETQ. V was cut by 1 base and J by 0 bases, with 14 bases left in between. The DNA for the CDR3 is TGCGCCAGCAGCTTGTATGGGGGCGATATCTCTGGAAACACCATATATTTT. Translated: CASSLYGGDISGNTIYF.

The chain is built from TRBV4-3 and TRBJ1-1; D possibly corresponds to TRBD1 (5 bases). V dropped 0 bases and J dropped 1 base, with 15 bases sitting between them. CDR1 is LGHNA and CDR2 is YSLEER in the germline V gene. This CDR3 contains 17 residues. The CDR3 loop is CASSQDVDGQSNTEAFF. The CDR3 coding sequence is TGCGCCAGCAGCCAAGATGTCGATGGACAATCGAACACTGAAGCTTTCTTT.

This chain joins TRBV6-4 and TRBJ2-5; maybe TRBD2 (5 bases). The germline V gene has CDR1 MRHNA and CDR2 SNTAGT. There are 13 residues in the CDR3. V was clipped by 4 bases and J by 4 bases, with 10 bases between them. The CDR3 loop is CASSARARETQYF. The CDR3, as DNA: TGTGCCAGCAGTGCGCGGGCAAGAGAGACCCAGTACTTC.

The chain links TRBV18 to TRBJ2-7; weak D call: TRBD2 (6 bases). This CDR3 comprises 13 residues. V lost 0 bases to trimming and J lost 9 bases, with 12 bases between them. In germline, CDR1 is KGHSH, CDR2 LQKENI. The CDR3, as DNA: TGTGCCAGCTCACCACCCGGGGAGGTCGGGCAGTACTTC. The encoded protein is CASSPPGEVGQYF.

The CDR3 here is CASSLALRGPNYGYTF. CDR3 in DNA: TGTGCCAGCAGCTTGGCCTTGCGGGGGCCTAACTATGGCTACACCTTC. This sequence joins TRBV5-8 and TRBJ1-2; D may be TRBD1 (6 bases). Germline CDR1 reads SGHTS; CDR2 reads YDEGEE. This CDR3 region has 16 residues. V was shortened by 0 bases and J by 0 bases, with 12 bases between the two germline ends.

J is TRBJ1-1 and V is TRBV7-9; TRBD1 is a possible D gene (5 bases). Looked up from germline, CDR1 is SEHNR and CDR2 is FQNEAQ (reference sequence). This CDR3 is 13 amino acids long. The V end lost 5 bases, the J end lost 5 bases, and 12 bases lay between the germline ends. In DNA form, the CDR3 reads TGTGCCAGCAGCCCTGGGGGGAGAACTGAAGCTTTCTTT. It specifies CASSPGGRTEAFF.

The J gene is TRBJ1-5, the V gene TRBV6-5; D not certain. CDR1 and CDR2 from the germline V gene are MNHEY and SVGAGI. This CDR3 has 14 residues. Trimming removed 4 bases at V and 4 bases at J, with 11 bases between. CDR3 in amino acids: CASSSGRGNQPQHF. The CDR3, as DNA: TGTGCCAGCAGTTCTGGGCGGGGAAATCAGCCCCAGCATTTT.

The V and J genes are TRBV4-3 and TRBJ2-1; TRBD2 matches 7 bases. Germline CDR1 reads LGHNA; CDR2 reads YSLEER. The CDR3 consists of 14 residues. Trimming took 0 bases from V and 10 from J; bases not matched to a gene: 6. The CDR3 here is CASSQDLGGGEQFF. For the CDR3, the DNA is TGCGCCAGCAGCCAAGATTTGGGGGGGGGAGAGCAGTTCTTC.

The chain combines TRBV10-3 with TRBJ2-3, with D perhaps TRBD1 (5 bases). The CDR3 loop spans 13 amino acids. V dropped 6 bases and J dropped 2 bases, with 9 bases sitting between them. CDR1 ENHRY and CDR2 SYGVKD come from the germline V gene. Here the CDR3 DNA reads TGTGCCATCAGCGACAGCAACACAGATACGCAGTATTTT. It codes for CAISDSNTDTQYF.

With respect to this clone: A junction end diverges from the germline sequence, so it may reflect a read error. CDR3 coding DNA: TGTGCCAGCAGCCCTACCGGGACAACCGGGGCCTTC. It specifies CASSPTGTTGAF. The genes are TRBV11-2 and TRBJ1-2, with a weak D call TRBD1 (6 bases). The CDR3 has 12 amino acids. In germline, CDR1 is SGHAT, CDR2 FQNNGV.

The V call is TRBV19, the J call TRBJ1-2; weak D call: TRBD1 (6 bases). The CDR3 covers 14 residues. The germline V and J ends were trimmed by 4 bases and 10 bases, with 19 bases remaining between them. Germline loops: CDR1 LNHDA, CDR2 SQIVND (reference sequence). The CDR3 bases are TGTGCCAGTAGTAATTCGGGGGGCACCCCCCCCTACACCTTC. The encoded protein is CASSNSGGTPPYTF. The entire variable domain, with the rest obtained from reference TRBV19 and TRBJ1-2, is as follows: DGGITQSPKYLFRKEGQNVTLSCEQNLNHDAMYWYRQDPGQGLRLIYYSQIVNDFQKGDIAEGYSVSREKKESFPLTVTSAQKNPTAFYLCASSNSGGTPPYTFGSGTRLTVV.

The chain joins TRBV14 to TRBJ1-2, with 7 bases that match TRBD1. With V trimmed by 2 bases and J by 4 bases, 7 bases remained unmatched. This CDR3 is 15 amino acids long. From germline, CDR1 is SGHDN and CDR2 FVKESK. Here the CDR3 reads CASSQLEQGPYGYTF. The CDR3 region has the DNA TGTGCCAGCAGCCAACTAGAACAGGGGCCCTATGGCTACACCTTC.

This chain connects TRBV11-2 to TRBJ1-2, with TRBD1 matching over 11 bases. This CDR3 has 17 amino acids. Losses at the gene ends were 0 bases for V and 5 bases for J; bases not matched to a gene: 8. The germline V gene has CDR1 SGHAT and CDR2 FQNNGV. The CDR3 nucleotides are TGTGCCAGCAGCTTAGATCCCTGGACAGGGGGCACATATGGCTACACCTTC. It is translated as CASSLDPWTGGTYGYTF.

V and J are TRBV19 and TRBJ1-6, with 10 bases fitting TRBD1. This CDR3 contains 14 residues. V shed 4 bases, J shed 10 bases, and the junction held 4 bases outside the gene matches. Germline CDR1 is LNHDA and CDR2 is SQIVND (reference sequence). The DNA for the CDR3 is TGTGCCAGTAGTACCGGACAGGGGGGCTCACCCCTCCACTTT. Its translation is CASSTGQGGSPLHF.

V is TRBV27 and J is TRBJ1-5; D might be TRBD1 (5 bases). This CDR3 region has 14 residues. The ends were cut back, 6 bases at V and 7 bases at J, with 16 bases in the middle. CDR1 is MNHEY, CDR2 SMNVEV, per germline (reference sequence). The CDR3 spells CASSTWGVGQPQHF. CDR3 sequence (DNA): TGTGCCAGCAGCACCTGGGGGGTTGGACAGCCCCAGCATTTT.

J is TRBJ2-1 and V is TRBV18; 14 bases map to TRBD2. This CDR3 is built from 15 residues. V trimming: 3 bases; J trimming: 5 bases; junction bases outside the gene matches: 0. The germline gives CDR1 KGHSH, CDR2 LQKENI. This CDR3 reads CASSPGLAGDNEQFF. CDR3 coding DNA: TGTGCCAGCTCACCGGGACTAGCGGGAGACAATGAGCAGTTCTTC.

The DNA for the CDR3 is TGTGCCAGCAGTGAAACTCTAGCGGGGGGCACAGATACGCAGTATTTT. It specifies CASSETLAGGTDTQYF. The genes are TRBV6-4 and TRBJ2-3, with TRBD2 identical over 10 bases. CDR1 is MRHNA and CDR2 is SNTAGT in the germline V gene. Trimming took 3 bases from V and 1 from J; bases not matched to a gene: 4. The CDR3 extends over 16 amino acids.

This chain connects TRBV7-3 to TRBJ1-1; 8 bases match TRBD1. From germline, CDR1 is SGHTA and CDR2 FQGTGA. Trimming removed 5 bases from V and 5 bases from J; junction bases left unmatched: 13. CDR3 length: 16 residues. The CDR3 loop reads CASSAQGAGIGTEAFF. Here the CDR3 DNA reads TGTGCCAGCAGCGCCCAGGGGGCGGGGATCGGGACTGAAGCTTTCTTT.

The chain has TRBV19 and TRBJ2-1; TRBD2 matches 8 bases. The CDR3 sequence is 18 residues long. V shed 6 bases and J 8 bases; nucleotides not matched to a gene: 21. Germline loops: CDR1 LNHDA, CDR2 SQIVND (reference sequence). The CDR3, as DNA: TGTGCCAGTAGAACGATATGGGGGTTGGGCGGGAGGCAGTATGAGCAGTTCTTC. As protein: CASRTIWGLGGRQYEQFF.